What follows are 25 T cell receptor beta chains derived from one specimen sequenced in a study of spatial heterogeneity in lung cancer. TCRdb reprocessed the 5' RACE reads via MiXCR and lists one record per CDR3 protein. In the table there are some 97,000 distinct CDR3 sequences, 4% to 4.5% of which are singletons. Study findings and constraints: Mutation counts in tumors were tracked by counts of expanded intratumoral alpha and beta TCRs.

Time point: sample taken at primary tumor resection. These receptors lack a known antigen. The sequencing used lung tumor tissue, collected at surgery. The source is a male donor with early-stage non-small cell lung cancer.

This clonotype was seen at least ten times. The V call is TRBV5-1, the J call TRBJ2-2, with D perhaps TRBD2 (5 bases). The CDR3 contains 15 residues. Trimming removed 3 bases from V and 3 bases from J, with 12 bases in between. From germline, CDR1 is SGHRS and CDR2 YFSETQ. CDR3 sequence (DNA): TGCGCCAGCAGCTGGGGTAGTAGCGACACCGGGGAGCTGTTTTTT. This gives the protein CASSWGSSDTGELFF. The full variable domain, in which reference TRBV5-1 and TRBJ2-2 provide the parts outside the CDR3, is KAGVTQTPRYLIKTRGQQVTLSCSPISGHRSVSWYQQTPGQGLQFLFEYFSETQRNKGNFPGRFSGRQFSNSRSEMNVSTLELGDSALYLCASSWGSSDTGELFFGEGSRLTVL.

Many counts were recorded for this clonotype. The V gene is TRBV6-6, the J gene TRBJ2-3, with TRBD1 identical over 7 bases. V lost 6 bases, J lost 0 bases, and 9 bases stayed unmatched. Per germline, CDR1 MNHNY and CDR2 SVGAGI (reference sequence). CDR3 length: 16 amino acids. The CDR3 sequence is CASRADRSTSTDTQYF. The CDR3 nucleotides are TGTGCCAGCAGGGCGGACAGGTCGACTAGCACAGATACGCAGTATTTT.

This clonotype was detected many times. The chain links TRBV5-6 to TRBJ2-1, with TRBD1 matching over 9 bases. The ends lost 1 base at V and 0 bases at J; junction bases unmatched: 2. The CDR3 covers 16 residues. From germline, CDR1 is SGHDT and CDR2 YYEEEE. CDR3 nucleotide sequence: TGTGCCAGCAGCTTGAAACAGGGGGCCTCCTACAATGAGCAGTTCTTC. It encodes CASSLKQGASYNEQFF.

The J gene is TRBJ2-3, the V gene TRBV7-9; no clear D gene. Trimming left V 5 bases short and J 6 bases short, with 9 bases between. CDR1 SEHNR and CDR2 FQNEAQ come from the germline V gene (reference sequence). CDR3 size: 12 residues. CDR3 coding DNA: TGTGCCAGCAGCACCGGCTCGGATACGCAGTATTTT. Protein sequence: CASSTGSDTQYF.

This chain connects TRBV6-1 to TRBJ2-5; D is unresolved. CDR1 MNHNS and CDR2 SASEGT come from the germline V gene. The length of the CDR3 is 13 residues. Trimming removed 4 bases at V and 5 bases at J, with 11 bases between. The CDR3 bases are TGTGCCAGCAGTGGGGGTCCTAAGGAGACCCAGTACTTC. This encodes CASSGGPKETQYF.

The V and J genes are TRBV5-5 and TRBJ2-7; no clear D. Germline V gene data show CDR1 as SGHKS and CDR2 as YYEKEE (reference sequence). The CDR3 covers 14 residues. The ends were cut back, 3 bases at V and 3 bases at J, with 13 bases in the middle. The CDR3 DNA reads as TGTGCCAGCAGCTCGGTCGACACTTTCTACGAGCAGTACTTC. It yields the protein CASSSVDTFYEQYF.

A single count supports this clonotype. A much larger clone differs from this one at a single base, so this may be a read error. This sequence joins TRBV30 and TRBJ1-1, with 7 bases fitting TRBD1. The CDR3 consists of 14 residues. The germline V gene has CDR1 GTSNPN and CDR2 SVGIG (reference sequence). DNA of the CDR3: TGTGTCTGGAGTGTAGGGACAGTGAACACTGAAGCTTTCTTT. Its translation: CVWSVGTVNTEAFF.

This clonotype was counted at least ten times. The chain uses TRBV5-4 and TRBJ2-5, with a tentative D call TRBD1 (6 bases). The germline gives CDR1 SGHNT, CDR2 YYREEE (reference sequence). The CDR3 has 15 amino acids. Trimming pared 1 base from V and 2 bases from J, leaving 12 bases between. CDR3 bases: TGTGCCAGCAGCTTGTATACAGGGCCACAAGAGACCCAGTACTTC. This encodes CASSLYTGPQETQYF.

The genes are TRBV4-1 and TRBJ1-6; the match to TRBD1 covers 9 bases. The CDR3 runs to 17 residues. With V trimmed by 1 base and J by 6 bases, 7 bases remained unmatched. In germline, CDR1 is MGHRA, CDR2 YSYEKL. The CDR3 DNA reads as TGCGCCAGCAGCCAAGGTTCGGGACAGGGCAGTAATTCACCCCTCCACTTT. Its translation is CASSQGSGQGSNSPLHF.

Note on this clonotype: A much larger clone differs by one base, so this may be a read error. The V gene is TRBV6-1, the J gene TRBJ1-4; D gene ambiguous. This CDR3 is 13 amino acids long. From germline, CDR1 is MNHNS and CDR2 SASEGT. The CDR3 sequence is CVSGEATNEKLFF. The CDR3 nucleotides read TGTGTCAGCGGGGAGGCAACTAATGAAAAACTGTTTTTT.

This clonotype was observed at least ten times. This chain connects TRBV6-6 to TRBJ2-2, with D perhaps matching TRBD1 or TRBD2 (5 bases each). CDR1 MNHNY and CDR2 SVGAGI come from the germline V gene (reference sequence). This CDR3 region has 14 residues. V was trimmed by 5 bases and J by 3 bases, leaving 10 bases between them. In DNA form, the CDR3 reads TGTGCCAGCAGTGGGGGACCTTACACCGGGGAGCTGTTTTTT. Translated, it gives CASSGGPYTGELFF.

This clonotype has a count of ten or more. CDR3: CSAIRTAGAADTQYF. CDR3 DNA: TGCAGTGCTATTAGGACAGCGGGAGCGGCAGATACGCAGTATTTT. The chain recombines TRBV20-1 with TRBJ2-3, with TRBD2 matching over 8 bases. Per germline, CDR1 DFQATT and CDR2 SNEGSKA (reference sequence). This CDR3 region has 15 residues. After removal of 4 bases from V and 4 bases from J, the junction contained 10 bases not matched to a gene.

At least ten counts were recorded for this clonotype. This chain uses TRBV5-1 with TRBJ2-2; the D is unclear. The length of the CDR3 is 14 residues. Germline CDR1 and CDR2: SGHRS and YFSETQ. V lost 0 bases and J 4 bases, leaving 7 bases between the germline ends. CDR3 nucleotides: TGCGCCAGCAGCTTGGAGACGAGCACCGGGGAGCTGTTTTTT. Its translation: CASSLETSTGELFF. The full variable domain, its missing parts supplied by reference TRBV5-1 and TRBJ2-2, is KAGVTQTPRYLIKTRGQQVTLSCSPISGHRSVSWYQQTPGQGLQFLFEYFSETQRNKGNFPGRFSGRQFSNSRSEMNVSTLELGDSALYLCASSLETSTGELFFGEGSRLTVL.

V usage is TRBV30 and J usage is TRBJ2-1, with D perhaps TRBD2 (6 bases). CDR3 size: 14 residues. Germline CDR1 is GTSNPN and CDR2 is SVGIG (reference sequence). Trimming cost V 4 bases and J 6 bases, with 16 bases left between them. The CDR3 here is CAWTSWRVANEQFF. Written as DNA, the CDR3 is TGTGCCTGGACTAGCTGGAGGGTAGCCAATGAGCAGTTCTTC.

This clonotype was found many times. The rearrangement joins TRBV4-2 to TRBJ2-1; 7 nucleotides line up with TRBD2. The CDR3 has 13 amino acids. Germline CDR1 is LGHNA and CDR2 is YNFKEQ. The J segment lost 14 bases and the V segment lost 3 bases, leaving 10 bases of the junction unmatched. The CDR3 DNA sequence: TGTGCCAGCAGCCATTTTGGACTAGACAGTGAGTTCTTC. Its translation is CASSHFGLDSEFF.

This clonotype was detected a few times. This CDR3 reads CASSQGNSGANVLTF. CDR3 nucleotides: TGTGCCAGCAGCCAAGGGAACTCTGGGGCCAACGTCCTGACTTTC. The chain links TRBV4-2 to TRBJ2-6, with D hard to call. Trimming took 1 base from V and 0 from J, leaving 4 bases between them. The CDR3 totals 15 residues. Germline V CDR1 and CDR2: LGHNA, YNFKEQ.

This clonotype was seen many times. J is TRBJ1-5 and V is TRBV27; D is unclear. CDR3 length: 13 amino acids. Per the germline V gene, CDR1 is MNHEY and CDR2 is SMNVEV (reference sequence). Trimming removed 6 bases at V and 4 bases at J, with 10 bases between. DNA for the CDR3: TGTGCCAGCAGCCGCTTGCGAAATCAGCCCCAGCATTTT. Translating it yields CASSRLRNQPQHF.

This clonotype has a handful of counts. The V call is TRBV6-6, the J call TRBJ1-1; D gene ambiguous. From germline, CDR1 is MNHNY and CDR2 SVGAGI (reference sequence). The CDR3 is 14 amino acids. Trimming took off 4 bases at V and 4 bases at J, with 13 bases between the two ends. CDR3 sequence (DNA): TGTGCCAGCAGTTGGACCCTTCCCAGCACTGAAGCTTTCTTT. Translating it yields CASSWTLPSTEAFF.

This clonotype was observed at least ten times. The chain carries TRBV20-1 and TRBJ2-2; TRBD1 might be the D (5 bases). This CDR3 region has 15 residues. V was cut by 3 bases and J by 0 bases, with 11 bases left in between. Germline loops: CDR1 DFQATT, CDR2 SNEGSKA (reference sequence). CDR3 in amino acids: CSASSRAPNTGELFF. In DNA form, the CDR3 reads TGCAGTGCTAGCAGCAGGGCCCCGAACACCGGGGAGCTGTTTTTT.

This clonotype occurred a few times. The rearrangement links TRBV2 to TRBJ1-5, with unresolved D. CDR3 length: 14 amino acids. V was shortened by 4 bases and J by 2 bases, with 9 bases between the two germline ends. Germline V gene data show CDR1 as SNHLY and CDR2 as FYNNEI. CDR3 sequence: CASSGTGGNQPQHF. The CDR3 coding sequence is TGTGCCAGCAGTGGCACCGGGGGCAATCAGCCCCAGCATTTT.

This clonotype has a count of ten or more. V gene TRBV12-3 or TRBV12-4 combines with J gene TRBJ2-5, with a weak D call TRBD1 (7 bases). V lost 2 bases and J 5 bases, leaving 12 bases between the germline ends. CDR3 length equals 14 residues. The CDR3 nucleotides read TGTGCCAGCAGTTTAAGGAGGGACAGCGAGACCCAGTACTTC. Translating it yields CASSLRRDSETQYF.

This clonotype has a count of ten or more. This chain links TRBV5-5 with TRBJ2-1; D is unresolved. CDR1 SGHKS and CDR2 YYEKEE come from the germline V gene (reference sequence). CDR3 size: 15 residues. The V and J ends lost 0 bases and 1 base respectively, with 8 bases between them. CDR3 residues: CASSLAGLSYNEQFF. CDR3 in DNA: TGTGCCAGCAGCTTGGCCGGCTTATCCTACAATGAGCAGTTCTTC.

In its sample, this clonotype was seen many times. The V and J genes are TRBV5-4 and TRBJ2-7, with TRBD2 matching over 10 bases. This CDR3 spans 13 amino acids. The germline V gene encodes CDR1 SGHNT and CDR2 YYREEE (reference sequence). The V gene end was trimmed by 4 bases and the J gene end by 8 bases; junction bases not matched to a gene: 6. Here the CDR3 reads CASSQAGGAKQYF. Written as DNA, the CDR3 is TGTGCCAGCAGCCAAGCGGGAGGGGCAAAGCAGTACTTC.

This clonotype came up many times. The chain combines TRBV29-1 with TRBJ2-3; no clear D gene. V shed 2 bases and J shed 3 bases, with 12 bases lying between them. Germline CDR1 is SQVTM and CDR2 is ANQGSEA. The CDR3 sequence is 14 residues long. CDR3 nucleotide sequence: TGCAGCGTTGAAAAAACAAGAGGAACAGATACGCAGTATTTT. Protein product: CSVEKTRGTDTQYF.

The V gene is TRBV3-1, the J gene TRBJ2-2; a possible D gene is TRBD1 (6 bases). Germline CDR1 is LGHDT and CDR2 is YNNKEL (reference sequence). The CDR3 runs to 15 residues. V was trimmed by 4 bases and J by 9 bases, leaving 18 bases between them. CDR3 DNA: TGTGCCAGCAGCCCCCACAGGGAGTCGGGCCGGGAGCTGTTTTTT. Residues: CASSPHRESGRELFF.